This TCR beta chain was identified during a study of blood T cell repertoires in COVID-19. Authors' analysis steps: Amplified reference gene primers provided the basis for estimating nucleated cell counts. Assay: immunoSEQ multiplex PCR; the TCRdb copy retains only in-frame clones and omits some. D and trimming come from the DNA, and the V and J calls and clone size come from that table. The profile shows some 200,000 clones, roughly four fifths of them singletons. Those enrolled, adults aged roughly 18 to 89 years, came from about two dozen US areas. The CDR3 has 13 amino acids. Germline assignment: CDR1 SGHDN and CDR2 FVKESK. V lost 5 bases, J lost 4 bases, and 9 bases lay in between.

Source material: PBMCs or T cells enriched from blood (not recorded which). The source of this sequence is a woman in her 40s with acute COVID-19. This chain links TRBV14 with TRBJ2-1; D ambiguous. The CDR3: CASSNSNYNEQFF. DNA of the CDR3: TGTGCCAGCAGCAACTCAAATTACAATGAGCAGTTCTTC.